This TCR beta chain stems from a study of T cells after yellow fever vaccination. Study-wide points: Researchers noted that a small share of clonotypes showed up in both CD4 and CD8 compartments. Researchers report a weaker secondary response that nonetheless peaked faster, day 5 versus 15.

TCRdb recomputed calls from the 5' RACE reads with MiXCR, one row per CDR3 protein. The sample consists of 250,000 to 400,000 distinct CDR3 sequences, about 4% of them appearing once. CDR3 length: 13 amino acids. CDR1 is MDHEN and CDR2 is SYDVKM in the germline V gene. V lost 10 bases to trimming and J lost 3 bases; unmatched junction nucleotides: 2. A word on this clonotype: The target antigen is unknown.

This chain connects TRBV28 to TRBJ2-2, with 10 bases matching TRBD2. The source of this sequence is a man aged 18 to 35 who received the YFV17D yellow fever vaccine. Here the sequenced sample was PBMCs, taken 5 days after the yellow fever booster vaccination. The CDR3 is CATGLADTGELFF. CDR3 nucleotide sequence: TGTGCCACCGGACTAGCGGACACCGGGGAGCTGTTTTTT. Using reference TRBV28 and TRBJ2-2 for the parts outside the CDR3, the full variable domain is DVKVTQSSRYLVKRTGEKVFLECVQDMDHENMFWYRQDPGLGLRLIYFSYDVKMKEKGDIPEGYSVSREKKERFSLILESASTNQTSMYLCATGLADTGELFFGEGSRLTVL.